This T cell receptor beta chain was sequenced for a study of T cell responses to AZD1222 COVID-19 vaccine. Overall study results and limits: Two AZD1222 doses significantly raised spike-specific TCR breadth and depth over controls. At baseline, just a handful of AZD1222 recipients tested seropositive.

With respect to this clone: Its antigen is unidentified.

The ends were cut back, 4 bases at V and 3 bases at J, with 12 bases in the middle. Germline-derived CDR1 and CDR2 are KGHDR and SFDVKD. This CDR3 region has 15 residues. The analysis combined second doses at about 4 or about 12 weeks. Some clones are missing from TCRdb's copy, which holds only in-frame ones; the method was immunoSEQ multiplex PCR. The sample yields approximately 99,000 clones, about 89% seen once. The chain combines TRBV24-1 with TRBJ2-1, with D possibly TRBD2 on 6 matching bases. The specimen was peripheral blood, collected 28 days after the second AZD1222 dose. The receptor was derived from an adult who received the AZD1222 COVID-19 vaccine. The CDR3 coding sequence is TGTGCCACCAGTGACCCAAAGGGACTCTACAATGAGCAGTTCTTC. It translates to CATSDPKGLYNEQFF.